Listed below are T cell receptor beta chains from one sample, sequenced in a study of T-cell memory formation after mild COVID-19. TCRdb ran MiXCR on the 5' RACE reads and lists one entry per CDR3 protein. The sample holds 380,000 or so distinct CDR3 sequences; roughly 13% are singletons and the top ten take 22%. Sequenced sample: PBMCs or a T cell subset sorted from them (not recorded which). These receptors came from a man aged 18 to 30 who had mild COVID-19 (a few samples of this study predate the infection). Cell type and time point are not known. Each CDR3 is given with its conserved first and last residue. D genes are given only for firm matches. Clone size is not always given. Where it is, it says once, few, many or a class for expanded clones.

cdr3_nt: TGTGCCAGCAGCTTCGGCGGGGCGGGTAACTATGGCTACACCTTC
cdr3_aa: CASSFGGAGNYGYTF
d_call: NA
clone_size: NA
v_call: TRBV7-9
j_call: TRBJ1-2

cdr3_nt: TGTGCCAGCAGCGTTCAAGGGGAGGGCACTGAAGCTTTCTTT
cdr3_aa: CASSVQGEGTEAFF
d_call: NA
clone_size: NA
v_call: TRBV9
j_call: TRBJ1-1

cdr3_nt: TGTGCCAGCAGCTTAGATTCCAGACCCGGGACTGAAGCTTTCTTT
cdr3_aa: CASSLDSRPGTEAFF
d_call: NA
clone_size: few
v_call: TRBV7-2
j_call: TRBJ1-1

cdr3_nt: TGCGCCAGCAGCCAAGGGACGGTAGTTGGCTACACCTTC
cdr3_aa: CASSQGTVVGYTF
d_call: NA
clone_size: many
v_call: TRBV5-1
j_call: TRBJ1-2

cdr3_nt: TGCGCCAGCAGCTTAAGGGGGGGCAATGAGCAGTTCTTC
cdr3_aa: CASSLRGGNEQFF
d_call: NA
clone_size: many
v_call: TRBV5-1
j_call: TRBJ2-1

cdr3_nt: TGTGCCATCAGTGATCAGGGGGCAAGCACAGATACGCAGTATTTT
cdr3_aa: CAISDQGASTDTQYF
d_call: TRBD1
clone_size: NA
v_call: TRBV10-3
j_call: TRBJ2-3

cdr3_nt: TGTGCCAGCAGCCCACTAGCGGGGGCGCTCTCTGGGGCCAACGTCCTGACTTTC
cdr3_aa: CASSPLAGALSGANVLTF
d_call: TRBD2
clone_size: many
v_call: TRBV5-6
j_call: TRBJ2-6

cdr3_nt: TGTGCCTGGAGTGGGGGACAGGGTTGGGAGACCCAGTACTTC
cdr3_aa: CAWSGGQGWETQYF
d_call: TRBD1
clone_size: NA
v_call: TRBV30
j_call: TRBJ2-5

cdr3_nt: TGCAGTGCCAACGGGGGACAAAACTACGAGCAGTACTTC
cdr3_aa: CSANGGQNYEQYF
d_call: NA
clone_size: NA
v_call: TRBV20-1
j_call: TRBJ2-7

cdr3_nt: TGTGCCAGCAGTTTCCTTCCGACCGAAACCCTAGGGGAGCTGTTTTTT
cdr3_aa: CASSFLPTETLGELFF
d_call: NA
clone_size: few
v_call: TRBV28
j_call: TRBJ2-2

cdr3_nt: TGTGCCAGCAGCCAAGATGTGGGGACGAGGTCTGGGGCCAACGTCCTGACTTTC
cdr3_aa: CASSQDVGTRSGANVLTF
d_call: NA
clone_size: NA
v_call: TRBV3-1
j_call: TRBJ2-6

cdr3_nt: TGCGCCAGCAGCCCGGGATTGGTGGGGCAAACTAATGAAAAACTGTTTTTT
cdr3_aa: CASSPGLVGQTNEKLFF
d_call: NA
clone_size: NA
v_call: TRBV4-1
j_call: TRBJ1-4

cdr3_nt: TGTGCCAACCAGGACGGGGACCACAATGAGCAGTTCTTC
cdr3_aa: CANQDGDHNEQFF
d_call: NA
clone_size: many
v_call: TRBV12-3/TRBV12-4
j_call: TRBJ2-1

cdr3_nt: TGCGCCAGCAGCCCGCCGGGAAGGGGGCGCTTTCTCACTAATGAAAAACTGTTTTTT
cdr3_aa: CASSPPGRGRFLTNEKLFF
d_call: TRBD1
clone_size: few
v_call: TRBV5-1
j_call: TRBJ1-4

cdr3_nt: TGCGCCAGCAGCCGCGGCCTAGGGGCGCGCTCCTACGAGCAGTACTTC
cdr3_aa: CASSRGLGARSYEQYF
d_call: NA
clone_size: NA
v_call: TRBV5-1
j_call: TRBJ2-7

cdr3_nt: TGTGCCAGCAGCTTACGACAGGGAAAGGCAGATACGCAGTATTTT
cdr3_aa: CASSLRQGKADTQYF
d_call: TRBD1
clone_size: few
v_call: TRBV7-2
j_call: TRBJ2-3

cdr3_nt: TGTGCCAGCAGTCCCCGTTTAACGGATACGCAGTATTTT
cdr3_aa: CASSPRLTDTQYF
d_call: NA
clone_size: few
v_call: TRBV27
j_call: TRBJ2-3

cdr3_nt: TGTGCCAGCAGCGGTTGGACGTCAGAGACCCAGTACTTC
cdr3_aa: CASSGWTSETQYF
d_call: NA
clone_size: NA
v_call: TRBV6-1
j_call: TRBJ2-5

cdr3_nt: TGCAGCGCTAGAGGGGCGGGGGGGCCGGCACCCCTCCACTTT
cdr3_aa: CSARGAGGPAPLHF
d_call: NA
clone_size: NA
v_call: TRBV20-1
j_call: TRBJ1-6

cdr3_nt: TGTGCCAGCAGCGCAGACAGGGACACCGGGGAGCTGTTTTTT
cdr3_aa: CASSADRDTGELFF
d_call: TRBD1
clone_size: NA
v_call: TRBV9
j_call: TRBJ2-2

cdr3_nt: TGTGCCAGCAGAAGGACAGGGGGGACGGAGACCCAGTACTTC
cdr3_aa: CASRRTGGTETQYF
d_call: TRBD1
clone_size: NA
v_call: TRBV12-3/TRBV12-4
j_call: TRBJ2-5

cdr3_nt: TGTGCCAGCAGCTTGGAAGGAATCTACAATGAGCAGTTCTTC
cdr3_aa: CASSLEGIYNEQFF
d_call: NA
clone_size: NA
v_call: TRBV7-3
j_call: TRBJ2-1

cdr3_nt: TGTGCCATCAGGGGCGACTCCGGGACTAGCGACATTGAGTACTTC
cdr3_aa: CAIRGDSGTSDIEYF
d_call: TRBD2
clone_size: few
v_call: TRBV10-3
j_call: TRBJ2-5

cdr3_nt: TGTGCCAGCAGTTACCCGCCCCAAGAGACCCAGTACTTC
cdr3_aa: CASSYPPQETQYF
d_call: NA
clone_size: NA
v_call: TRBV6-2/TRBV6-3
j_call: TRBJ2-5

cdr3_nt: TGCGCCAGCCAGTCGGACTCCTATAATTCACCCCTCCACTTT
cdr3_aa: CASQSDSYNSPLHF
d_call: NA
clone_size: few
v_call: TRBV5-1
j_call: TRBJ1-6

cdr3_nt: TGTGCCAGCAGACGGGGACAGCCGAATCAAGAGACCCAGTACTTC
cdr3_aa: CASRRGQPNQETQYF
d_call: TRBD1
clone_size: few
v_call: TRBV7-2
j_call: TRBJ2-5

cdr3_nt: TGTGCCAGCAGTTCCCGACAGGGGGATGGCTACACCTTC
cdr3_aa: CASSSRQGDGYTF
d_call: TRBD1
clone_size: NA
v_call: TRBV12-3/TRBV12-4
j_call: TRBJ1-2

cdr3_nt: TGTGCCAGCAGCTTAGCGGGCCTAGCGGGGGGCCTCCCGGAGCGGACCCAGTACTTC
cdr3_aa: CASSLAGLAGGLPERTQYF
d_call: TRBD2
clone_size: NA
v_call: TRBV7-9
j_call: TRBJ2-5

cdr3_nt: TGTGCCAGCTCACCGGGCCGATGGGGAGAGACCCAGTACTTC
cdr3_aa: CASSPGRWGETQYF
d_call: NA
clone_size: few
v_call: TRBV18
j_call: TRBJ2-5

cdr3_nt: TGTGCCAGCTCACCACAAGACCCCGGGGTAAACGAGCAGTACTTC
cdr3_aa: CASSPQDPGVNEQYF
d_call: NA
clone_size: few
v_call: TRBV18
j_call: TRBJ2-7

cdr3_nt: TGTGCCAGCAGTTTCGTAGTTGAGCTATCCCTCGCCTATGGCTACACCTTC
cdr3_aa: CASSFVVELSLAYGYTF
d_call: NA
clone_size: NA
v_call: TRBV28
j_call: TRBJ1-2

cdr3_nt: TGTGCCAGCAGCCCAGGTAGCCGGGGGCAAGAGACCCAGTACTTC
cdr3_aa: CASSPGSRGQETQYF
d_call: NA
clone_size: NA
v_call: TRBV5-4
j_call: TRBJ2-5

cdr3_nt: TGCAGTGCTAGAGATGCGCGAGGCGACCTTGAAAAACTGTTTTTT
cdr3_aa: CSARDARGDLEKLFF
d_call: NA
clone_size: NA
v_call: TRBV20-1
j_call: TRBJ1-4

cdr3_nt: TGTGCCAGCAGTTTAAGGCAGGGGCTCTCTGGCTACACCTTC
cdr3_aa: CASSLRQGLSGYTF
d_call: NA
clone_size: NA
v_call: TRBV12-3/TRBV12-4
j_call: TRBJ1-2

cdr3_nt: TGCAGTGCTAGCTGGGCTAGCGGGGGGGGCCGTGGTACGCAGTATTTT
cdr3_aa: CSASWASGGGRGTQYF
d_call: TRBD2
clone_size: few
v_call: TRBV20-1
j_call: TRBJ2-3

cdr3_nt: TGTGCCAGCAGCGTTCGCATTAGCGGGGGGGCAGGAGATACGCAGTATTTT
cdr3_aa: CASSVRISGGAGDTQYF
d_call: TRBD2
clone_size: few
v_call: TRBV9
j_call: TRBJ2-3

cdr3_nt: TGTGCCAGCAGCTTAGTGGGACTAGCGGGGTCCGAGCAGTACTTC
cdr3_aa: CASSLVGLAGSEQYF
d_call: TRBD2
clone_size: few
v_call: TRBV7-2
j_call: TRBJ2-7

cdr3_nt: TGTGCCAGCAGCTCACGGAGGCAGGGAGCTTCTGGGGCCAACGTCCTGACTTTC
cdr3_aa: CASSSRRQGASGANVLTF
d_call: NA
clone_size: NA
v_call: TRBV7-9
j_call: TRBJ2-6

cdr3_nt: TGCGCCAGCAGCGTGGCCGAGGGGAGGGAGACCCAGTACTTC
cdr3_aa: CASSVAEGRETQYF
d_call: NA
clone_size: many
v_call: TRBV5-1
j_call: TRBJ2-5

cdr3_nt: TGTGCCGCGGCGCGGAACCAAGAGACCCAGTACTTC
cdr3_aa: CAAARNQETQYF
d_call: NA
clone_size: few
v_call: TRBV3-1
j_call: TRBJ2-5

cdr3_nt: TGCGCCAGCAGCCCCGGCGGGACGGGAGGTCAGCCCCAGCATTTT
cdr3_aa: CASSPGGTGGQPQHF
d_call: NA
clone_size: few
v_call: TRBV5-1
j_call: TRBJ1-5

cdr3_nt: TGCAGCGTTGAAGATGGGTTCATCGGCATCGACACTGAAGATTTCTTT
cdr3_aa: CSVEDGFIGIDTEDFF
d_call: NA
clone_size: NA
v_call: TRBV29-1
j_call: TRBJ1-1

cdr3_nt: TGTGCCAGCAGCAGTAGCGCCAGCTCCTACAATGAGCAGTTCTTC
cdr3_aa: CASSSSASSYNEQFF
d_call: NA
clone_size: NA
v_call: TRBV7-3
j_call: TRBJ2-1

cdr3_nt: TGTGCCAGCAGCCAATTCAAGAACACCGGGGAGCTGTTTTTT
cdr3_aa: CASSQFKNTGELFF
d_call: NA
clone_size: few
v_call: TRBV14
j_call: TRBJ2-2

cdr3_nt: TGTGCCAGCAGCCCGGACATGGGGGAAGCTTTCTTT
cdr3_aa: CASSPDMGEAFF
d_call: NA
clone_size: NA
v_call: TRBV3-1
j_call: TRBJ1-1

cdr3_nt: TGTGCCAGCAGCTTAGACCCCCTCAGTGGTCGTGAGTTCTTC
cdr3_aa: CASSLDPLSGREFF
d_call: NA
clone_size: many
v_call: TRBV11-2
j_call: TRBJ2-1

cdr3_nt: TGTGCCAGCACCCTGTACCGGGACAGGTACAATGAGCAGTTCTTC
cdr3_aa: CASTLYRDRYNEQFF
d_call: TRBD1
clone_size: few
v_call: TRBV6-1
j_call: TRBJ2-1

cdr3_nt: TGTGCCATCAGTGAGTCGGGGCAGGGAAGAGGCGAGCAGTACTTC
cdr3_aa: CAISESGQGRGEQYF
d_call: NA
clone_size: NA
v_call: TRBV10-3
j_call: TRBJ2-7